One sample yielded the 23 T cell receptor beta chains listed below, sequenced in a study of OX40 agonist ivuxolimab in advanced cancers. Profiled with immunoSEQ multiplex PCR; TCRdb holds only in-frame clones, not every one. The data contain approximately 60,000 clones, roughly 80% of them singletons. The material sequenced was CD4+ or CD8+ T cells sorted from blood, taken in a trial of the OX40 agonist ivuxolimab. The receptors here all came from an adult with an advanced solid tumor such as melanoma, head and neck, liver or kidney cancer.

The V gene is TRBV7-3, the J gene TRBJ2-1, with 10 bases lining up with TRBD1. CDR1 and CDR2 (germline): SGHTA, FQGTGA. With 6 bases clipped from V and 9 bases from J, the junction kept 11 bases outside the gene matches. The CDR3 spans 15 residues. The CDR3 DNA reads TGTGCCAGCAGTCGGACGACAGGGGGCCGTGGTGAGCAGTTCTTC. Its translation is CASSRTTGGRGEQFF.

The rearrangement links TRBV30 to TRBJ1-2, with TRBD1 identical over 8 bases. This CDR3 has 14 amino acids. Germline CDR1 and CDR2: GTSNPN and SVGIG (reference sequence). J was trimmed by 8 bases and V by 2 bases; bases with no gene match: 10. The CDR3 bases are TGTGCCTGGAGTACGTCAGGGGGCTATGGGGGCTACACCTTC. Protein product: CAWSTSGGYGGYTF.

This clone was seen only a few times. V usage is TRBV25-1 and J usage is TRBJ1-2, with D perhaps TRBD1 (6 bases). Trimming cost V 1 base and J 5 bases, with 8 bases left between them. Looked up from germline, CDR1 is MGHDK and CDR2 is SYGVNS. The CDR3 contains 13 residues. CDR3 DNA: TGTGCCAGCAGTGAATTCGGACAGTATGGCTACACCTTC. It is translated as CASSEFGQYGYTF.

This clone has just a few counts. The chain has TRBV6-5 and TRBJ1-1; 7 bases agree with TRBD1. Germline V gene sequence: CDR1 MNHEY, CDR2 SVGAGI. The V gene end was trimmed by 1 base and the J gene end by 3 bases; junction bases not matched to a gene: 8. The CDR3 has 16 residues. The CDR3 loop is CASSYFGTEHHTEAFF. CDR3 sequence (DNA): TGTGCCAGCAGTTACTTCGGGACAGAGCACCACACTGAAGCTTTCTTT.

The rearrangement links TRBV6-1 to TRBJ1-2; D uncertain. This CDR3 has 10 amino acids. The germline CDR1 and CDR2 sequences are MNHNS and SASEGT. V lost 10 bases and J lost 7, with 10 bases in between. CDR3 protein: CATRTAGYTF. The CDR3 DNA reads as TGTGCCACACGGACGGCTGGCTACACCTTC.

V is TRBV6-1 and J is TRBJ1-2; possibly TRBD1 for D (5 bases). The CDR3 length is 14 residues. Germline V CDR1 and CDR2: MNHNS, SASEGT. V was clipped by 1 base and J by 3 bases, with 9 bases between them. CDR3 coding DNA: TGTGCCAGCAGTGAAGTCGGGGCCTACTATGGCTACACCTTC. Translation gives CASSEVGAYYGYTF.

This chain joins TRBV19 and TRBJ2-7; TRBD1 matches at 7 bases. The V and J ends lost 5 bases and 6 bases, in that order; junction bases with no gene match: 13. This CDR3 is 15 amino acids long. The germline V gene has CDR1 LNHDA and CDR2 SQIVND (reference sequence). This CDR3 is CASSLGPGQPSEQYF. The CDR3 DNA reads TGTGCCAGTAGTCTCGGCCCGGGACAGCCGTCCGAGCAGTACTTC.

This chain uses TRBV7-2 with TRBJ1-2, with 8 bases lining up with TRBD1. The CDR3 length is 14 residues. The V gene end was trimmed by 6 bases and the J gene end by 2 bases; junction bases not matched to a gene: 5. Germline V gene sequence: CDR1 SGHTA, CDR2 FQGNSA. The CDR3 DNA reads as TGTGCCAGCAGGCGGGACAGGAGAAACTATGGCTACACCTTC. It translates to CASRRDRRNYGYTF.

The chain recombines TRBV15 with TRBJ1-1; D unclear. V shed 0 bases and J shed 3 bases, with 8 bases lying between them. The CDR3 runs to 14 residues. The germline V gene encodes CDR1 LNHNV and CDR2 YYDKDF (reference sequence). In DNA form, the CDR3 reads TGTGCCACCAGCAGAGAGGGCCTGGACACTGAAGCTTTCTTT. It codes for CATSREGLDTEAFF.

CDR3 protein: CASSGRQGATGELFF. The CDR3 region has the DNA TGTGCCAGTAGTGGACGACAGGGGGCCACCGGGGAGCTGTTTTTT. The chain uses TRBV19 and TRBJ2-2, with 10 bases identical to TRBD1. Germline loops: CDR1 LNHDA, CDR2 SQIVND (reference sequence). The CDR3 totals 15 residues. Germline trimming cut 5 bases from V and 4 bases from J; bases unmatched to any gene: 4.

This clone was recorded a few times. V usage is TRBV6-1 and J usage is TRBJ1-5, with D hard to call. Germline CDR1 reads MNHNS; CDR2 reads SASEGT. With 1 base removed from V and 5 bases from J, the gap between germline ends came to 12 bases. The CDR3 consists of 15 residues. In nucleotides, the CDR3 is TGTGCCAGCAGTGAAGATGAGGGTAGGGATCAGCCCCAGCATTTT. Protein sequence: CASSEDEGRDQPQHF.

A remark on this clone: This specimen includes other DNA sequences encoding the same CDR3. The chain has TRBV25-1 and TRBJ1-1; unclear D gene. Germline-derived CDR1 and CDR2 are MGHDK and SYGVNS. CDR3 size: 14 residues. Trimming removed 0 bases at V and 4 bases at J, with 9 bases between. The CDR3 nucleotides read TGTGCCAGCAGTGAATATCAGGAGGGCACTGAAGCTTTCTTT. Encoded protein: CASSEYQEGTEAFF.

The rearrangement joins TRBV18 to TRBJ2-3; D is undetermined. Between the trimmed V and J ends, which lost 1 base and 1 base, there was a span of 9 bases. The CDR3 extends over 15 amino acids. CDR1 is KGHSH and CDR2 is LQKENI in the germline V gene. The CDR3 loop reads CASSPRKGGTDTQYF. CDR3 DNA sequence: TGTGCCAGCTCACCACGGAAGGGCGGCACAGATACGCAGTATTTT.

In this sample, this clone turned up a few times. The chain couples TRBV6-6 to TRBJ2-5; 11 nucleotides match TRBD2. The germline V gene encodes CDR1 MNHNY and CDR2 SVGAGI (reference sequence). The CDR3 length is 16 residues. With 2 bases clipped from V and 5 bases from J, the junction kept 7 bases outside the gene matches. CDR3 region: CASSYKTSGVWETQYF. The CDR3 DNA reads as TGTGCCAGCAGTTACAAGACTAGCGGGGTTTGGGAGACCCAGTACTTC.

V gene TRBV27 combines with J gene TRBJ2-1, with 11 positions matching TRBD2. Germline assignment: CDR1 MNHEY and CDR2 SMNVEV (reference sequence). V lost 6 bases to trimming and J lost 12 bases; unmatched junction nucleotides: 10. CDR3 length: 14 amino acids. The CDR3 reads CASRLKPSGRMQFF. In DNA form, the CDR3 reads TGTGCCAGCAGATTAAAGCCTAGCGGGAGGATGCAGTTCTTC.

The rearrangement links TRBV11-2 to TRBJ1-6; TRBD1 matches at 8 bases. V lost 3 bases to trimming and J lost 6 bases; unmatched junction nucleotides: 7. Germline V gene sequence: CDR1 SGHAT, CDR2 FQNNGV. The CDR3 is 16 amino acids. CDR3 sequence (DNA): TGTGCCAGCAGCTTTGGAGACAGGGGAGGTAATTCACCCCTCCACTTT. This sequence encodes CASSFGDRGGNSPLHF. Using reference TRBV11-2 and TRBJ1-6 for the parts outside the CDR3, the full variable domain is EAGVAQSPRYKIIEKRQSVAFWCNPISGHATLYWYQQILGQGPKLLIQFQNNGVVDDSQLPKDRFSAERLKGVDSTLKIQPAKLEDSAVYLCASSFGDRGGNSPLHFGNGTRLTVT.

The chain uses TRBV19 and TRBJ2-7; 8 bases align to TRBD2. Looked up from germline, CDR1 is LNHDA and CDR2 is SQIVND (reference sequence). CDR3 size: 14 residues. V was pared by 5 bases and J by 3 bases, with 6 bases of the junction left unmatched. CDR3 DNA sequence: TGTGCCAGTAGTTTCAGCGGGAGTCGCTACGAGCAGTACTTC. As protein: CASSFSGSRYEQYF.

In its sample, this clone was seen once. The chain employs TRBV5-1 and TRBJ1-5; no reliable D call. Per germline, CDR1 SGHRS and CDR2 YFSETQ. This CDR3 has 13 amino acids. Trimming cost V 2 bases and J 7 bases, with 10 bases left between them. CDR3 amino acids: CASSFRTGQPQHF. The CDR3 coding sequence is TGCGCCAGCAGCTTTAGGACGGGCCAGCCCCAGCATTTT.

This clone turned up a few times. The V and J genes are TRBV2 and TRBJ2-1; 9 bases agree with TRBD2. In germline, CDR1 is SNHLY, CDR2 FYNNEI. The V gene end was trimmed by 6 bases and the J gene end by 3 bases; junction bases not matched to a gene: 0. The CDR3 loop spans 13 amino acids. The CDR3 is CASRTSGYNEQFF. CDR3 in DNA: TGTGCCAGCAGGACTAGCGGCTACAATGAGCAGTTCTTC.

The gene calls are TRBV6-6 and TRBJ2-5; 10 bases align to TRBD2. This CDR3 has 16 residues. Germline V CDR1 and CDR2: MNHNY, SVGAGI (reference sequence). Losses at the gene ends were 8 bases for V and 2 bases for J; bases not matched to a gene: 11. CDR3 in DNA: TGTGCCAGCCATAGGACCGGGACTAGCGTTCAAGAGACCCAGTACTTC. It codes for CASHRTGTSVQETQYF.

CDR3 DNA: TGTGCCAGCAGCGTAGGTCGACTAGCGGGAACACCACCCGAGCAGTTCTTC. This gives the protein CASSVGRLAGTPPEQFF. This sequence joins TRBV9 and TRBJ2-1, with TRBD2 matching 11 bases. This CDR3 spans 17 amino acids. Germline V gene lookup returns CDR1 SGDLS and CDR2 YYNGEE. V lost 0 bases to trimming and J lost 10 bases; unmatched junction nucleotides: 12.

This chain connects TRBV7-3 to TRBJ2-1; 11 bases align to TRBD2. From germline, CDR1 is SGHTA and CDR2 FQGTGA. J lost 15 bases, V lost 4 bases, and 5 bases had no gene match. The CDR3 consists of 12 residues. The CDR3 region is CASSSGTSGPFF. The CDR3 DNA sequence: TGTGCCAGCAGCTCAGGGACTAGCGGTCCGTTCTTC.

The chain combines TRBV5-1 with TRBJ2-3; 8 nucleotides agree with TRBD2. Trimming removed 6 bases from V and 0 bases from J; junction bases left unmatched: 3. The CDR3 has 14 residues. Germline loops: CDR1 SGHRS, CDR2 YFSETQ. CDR3 nucleotide sequence: TGCGCCAGCAAGCGGGAGCATAGCACAGATACGCAGTATTTT. It is translated as CASKREHSTDTQYF.